One sample yielded the 3 T cell receptor beta chains listed below, sequenced in a study of shared clonotypes between healthy human individuals. TCRdb's copy holds only in-frame clones and misses some; the assay was immunoSEQ multiplex PCR. The sample consists of fewer than 600,000 clones, roughly 80% of them appearing once. Sequenced material: PBMCs. These receptors were collected from a woman aged 40 to 50 in good health. Some clones in this sample may be carry-over from other donors' samples.

The J gene is TRBJ2-1, the V gene TRBV27, with TRBD2 matching over 11 bases. Trimming at V came to 5 bases and at J to 7 bases, leaving 7 bases not matched to a gene. The CDR3 consists of 15 residues. CDR1 MNHEY and CDR2 SMNVEV come from the germline V gene (reference sequence). CDR3 residues: CASSLSGRARNEQFF. The CDR3 DNA follows: TGTGCCAGCAGTCTTAGCGGGAGGGCCAGAAATGAGCAGTTCTTC.

The rearrangement joins TRBV5-8 to TRBJ2-5; 8 nucleotides agree with TRBD2. V was clipped by 0 bases and J by 2 bases; unmatched bases: 6. The germline gives CDR1 SGHTS, CDR2 YDEGEE. This CDR3 has 16 residues. CDR3 protein: CASSLVGASGQETQYF. The CDR3 coding sequence is TGTGCCAGCAGCTTGGTTGGGGCTAGCGGGCAAGAGACCCAGTACTTC.

The table lists this clone with a count of one. Mismatch with germline at one junction end may stem from a read error. The chain recombines TRBV7-7 with TRBJ2-5, with D maybe TRBD2 (6 bases). Germline-derived CDR1 and CDR2 are SSHAT and FNYEAQ (reference sequence). This CDR3 is built from 14 residues. CDR3: CASRRLGYQETQYF. CDR3 DNA: TGTGCTAGCAGACGACTAGGGTACCAAGAGACCCAGTACTTC. Variable domain in full (rest from reference TRBV7-7 and TRBJ2-5): GAGVSQSPRYKVTKRGQDVTLRCDPISSHATLYWYQQALGQGPEFLTYFNYEAQPDKSGLPSDRFSAERPEGSISTLTIQRTEQRDSAMYRCASRRLGYQETQYFGPGTRLLVL.